Listed below are T cell receptor beta chains from one sample, sequenced in a study of cytotoxic CD8 clonotypes in ibrutinib-treated CLL. Clones were read by immunoSEQ multiplex PCR, and TCRdb kept only the in-frame ones, dropping some. In the table there are some 200,000 clones, around 72% of which are singletons. The sample was PBMCs, taken after 24 months of ibrutinib treatment. The receptors derive from a human donor with chronic lymphocytic leukemia. Both conserved end residues are part of each CDR3. The order of the fields is clone size, D gene, J gene, V gene, CDR3 DNA, CDR3 protein. A D gene is named only where the DNA matches it firmly. Rows may omit the clone size; those that give it use once, few, many or a size class.

NA,NA,TRBJ2-7,TRBV11-2,TGTGCCAGCAGCTTAGCGGGAGTCGGCTACGAGCAGTACTTC,CASSLAGVGYEQYF
NA,NA,TRBJ2-3,TRBV4-3,TGCGCCAGCAGTCCGGACGCCCTCAGCACAGATACGCAGTATTTT,CASSPDALSTDTQYF
few,NA,TRBJ1-1,TRBV10-3,TGTGCCATCAGTGAGGGAGGACGGTCGGGGACTGAAGCTTTCTTT,CAISEGGRSGTEAFF
NA,NA,TRBJ1-2,TRBV5-5,TGTGCCAGCACCAGAGAGGGCTATGGCTACACCTTC,CASTREGYGYTF
NA,NA,TRBJ2-7,TRBV15,TGTGCCACCAGCAGCACGTACGACAGGTCCTACGAGCAGTACTTC,CATSSTYDRSYEQYF
NA,NA,TRBJ2-3,TRBV7-9,TGTGCCAGCAGGACCGACAGGCCTCCTAGCACAGATACGCAGTATTTT,CASRTDRPPSTDTQYF
few,TRBD1,TRBJ2-3,TRBV6-6,TGTGCCAGCAGTTACGGACAGGGGAGAACAGATACGCAGTATTTT,CASSYGQGRTDTQYF
NA,TRBD2,TRBJ2-5,TRBV11-2,TGTGCCAGCAGCTCCCGGACTAGTTGGGAGACCCAGTACTTC,CASSSRTSWETQYF
NA,NA,TRBJ2-7,TRBV4-3,TGCGCCAGCAGCCTCGATCGGAAGAACTACGAGCAGTACTTC,CASSLDRKNYEQYF
NA,TRBD1,TRBJ2-3,TRBV6-5,TGTGCCAGCAGCTCCGGGACAGGGGTAACAGATACGCAGTATTTT,CASSSGTGVTDTQYF
NA,TRBD2,TRBJ2-3,TRBV2,TGTGCCAGCAGTCCCGTAGGACTAGCGGTTGATACGCAGTATTTT,CASSPVGLAVDTQYF
NA,TRBD1,TRBJ2-7,TRBV5-6,TGTGCCAGCAGCTGGCGGACAGGCCTAACCTACGAGCAGTACTTC,CASSWRTGLTYEQYF
once,TRBD1,TRBJ2-7,TRBV27,TGTGCCAGCACTCCGGGACAGGGGCCCTACGAGCAGTACTTC,CASTPGQGPYEQYF
NA,TRBD2,TRBJ2-7,TRBV25-1,TGTGCCAGCAGTGTCGGGGGGGATTTACACGAGCAGTACTTC,CASSVGGDLHEQYF
few,TRBD1,TRBJ2-4,TRBV7-6,TGTGCCAGCAGCGAAACCTCACTCCGACAGGGCAAGAGGTCGGCCAAAAACATTCAGTACTTC,CASSETSLRQGKRSAKNIQYF
few,TRBD2,TRBJ2-3,TRBV6-6,TGTGCCAGCAGTTCAGCGGGAGTCAGCACAGATACGCAGTATTTT,CASSSAGVSTDTQYF
NA,NA,TRBJ2-7,TRBV6-1,TGTGCCAGCAGTGACAGACCGGGACACCCGAGGAGTGAGCAGTACTTC,CASSDRPGHPRSEQYF
NA,NA,TRBJ1-4,TRBV15,TGTGCCACCAGCAGAGCGGTCGGAGTTTATGAAAAACTGTTTTTT,CATSRAVGVYEKLFF
NA,NA,TRBJ1-2,TRBV7-8,TGTGCCAGCAGCTTTTCCCCGGCGGACAACTATGGCTACACCTTC,CASSFSPADNYGYTF
once,NA,TRBJ2-1,TRBV12-5,TGTGCTAGTGGTTTTTTGGCGGACCCAAGCCTCAATGAGCAGTTCTTC,CASGFLADPSLNEQFF
NA,TRBD1,TRBJ2-7,TRBV19,TGTGCCAGTAGTCCAGGACAGGGAGTCGCGCAGTACTTC,CASSPGQGVAQYF
NA,NA,TRBJ2-7,TRBV9,TGTGCCAGCAGCGTAGGCGGCAGGGCCGCCTACGAGCAGTACTTC,CASSVGGRAAYEQYF
NA,NA,TRBJ1-2,TRBV4-3,TGCGCCAGCAGCCAAGATGGATGGGTTATAGCACGGAGACACTATGGCTACACCTTC,CASSQDGWVIARRHYGYTF
NA,TRBD2,TRBJ2-6,TRBV13,TGTGCCAGCAGCCCCGGACTAGCGGGAAGCTCTGGGGCCAACGTCCTGACTTTC,CASSPGLAGSSGANVLTF
NA,NA,TRBJ1-2,TRBV6-4,TGTGCCAGCAGTGTAGAGGTGAACTATGGCTACACCTTC,CASSVEVNYGYTF
NA,NA,TRBJ1-3,TRBV4-2,TGTGCCAGCAGCCAAGATTCAGGGGTAGGAAACACCATATATTTT,CASSQDSGVGNTIYF
NA,TRBD2,TRBJ2-5,TRBV28,TGTGCCAGCAGTTTACTAGCGGGAGAGCGGTACTTC,CASSLLAGERYF
NA,NA,TRBJ2-2,TRBV9,TGTGCCAGCAGCGTAGGCCCGTACACCGGGGAGCTGTTTTTT,CASSVGPYTGELFF
NA,TRBD2,TRBJ2-7,TRBV5-1,TGCGCCAGCAGCTTGATCCGGGGGGCCTACGAGCAGTACTTC,CASSLIRGAYEQYF
NA,NA,TRBJ1-2,TRBV6-5,TGTGCCAGCAAACGGGATCGGAACTATGGCTACACCTTC,CASKRDRNYGYTF
few,NA,TRBJ2-4,TRBV7-2,TGTGCCAGCAGCTCTTATAATGAAAACATTCAGTACTTC,CASSSYNENIQYF
NA,TRBD1,TRBJ2-3,TRBV29-1,TGCAGCGTCGAGAAAACAGGGGTGGACACAGATACGCAGTATTTT,CSVEKTGVDTDTQYF
once,NA,TRBJ1-5,TRBV19,TGTGCCAGTAGACGCTGGGCAGGGGATGTTGGGGGCAATCAGCCCCAGCATTTT,CASRRWAGDVGGNQPQHF